Following are 21 T cell receptor beta chains from one sample sequenced in a study of CD8 T cells in Susac syndrome. Random hexamers were used to reverse transcribe roughly 0.5 to 1 ug of RNA. TCRdb itself ran the immunoSEQ multiplex PCR reads through MiXCR, one entry per CDR3 protein. The table has 95,000 or so distinct CDR3 sequences, 90% to 95% seen once. Sequenced material: CD8+ T cells from PBMCs. The receptors here all came from a human donor in good health.

This clonotype was detected only once. The chain is built from TRBV6-5 and TRBJ2-1; D unclear. Per the germline V gene, CDR1 is MNHEY and CDR2 is SVGAGI. Trimming cost V 2 bases and J 4 bases, with 12 bases left between them. The CDR3 runs to 15 residues. The CDR3 region has the DNA TGTGCCAGCAGTTACGATCAACAGCATTACAATGAGCAGTTCTTC. Translation: CASSYDQQHYNEQFF.

The chain links TRBV5-6 to TRBJ2-2, with no clear D. The germline gives CDR1 SGHDT, CDR2 YYEEEE. The V and J ends lost 4 bases and 6 bases respectively, with 13 bases between them. The CDR3 has 14 amino acids. The CDR3 region is CASSPGSISGELFF. The CDR3 region has the DNA TGTGCCAGCAGCCCTGGTTCCATATCCGGGGAGCTGTTTTTT.

V is TRBV7-9 and J is TRBJ1-2; D not certain. Germline V gives CDR1 SEHNR, CDR2 FQNEAQ (reference sequence). V lost 7 bases and J 7 bases, leaving 10 bases between the germline ends. There are 11 residues in the CDR3. As DNA, the CDR3 is TGTGCCAGCAACTCTTGGGGTGGCTACACCTTC. This encodes CASNSWGGYTF.

V usage is TRBV7-8 and J usage is TRBJ1-1, with D perhaps matching TRBD1 (5 bases). V lost 0 bases to trimming and J lost 1 base, with 9 bases between them. This CDR3 comprises 15 residues. Germline-derived CDR1 and CDR2 are SGHVS and FQNEAQ. Written as DNA, the CDR3 is TGTGCCAGCAGCTTAGCGCTGGGGCCGAACACTGAAGCTTTCTTT. This codes for CASSLALGPNTEAFF.

The rearrangement uses TRBV27 and TRBJ2-7; 7 bases agree with TRBD1. Germline CDR1 reads MNHEY; CDR2 reads SMNVEV (reference sequence). The CDR3 runs 14 residues. V shed 2 bases, J shed 3 bases, and the junction held 4 bases outside the gene matches. The CDR3 loop reads CASSLGTEGYEQYF. CDR3 DNA: TGTGCCAGCAGTTTAGGGACAGAAGGCTACGAGCAGTACTTC.

The chain is built from TRBV11-2 and TRBJ2-5; 8 bases map to TRBD1. With V trimmed by 4 bases and J by 5 bases, 9 bases remained unmatched. This CDR3 has 15 residues. Germline V gene sequence: CDR1 SGHAT, CDR2 FQNNGV. CDR3 sequence: CASSSDRGTFETQYF. The CDR3 nucleotides are TGTGCCAGCAGCTCAGACAGGGGAACCTTTGAGACCCAGTACTTC.

The chain has TRBV20-1 and TRBJ2-3; a weak D match, TRBD2 (6 bases). This CDR3 is built from 17 residues. Trimming removed 0 bases at V and 4 bases at J, with 20 bases between. Per the germline V gene, CDR1 is DFQATT and CDR2 is SNEGSKA (reference sequence). The CDR3 loop reads CSARDWAGLGGADTQYF. The CDR3 region has the DNA TGCAGTGCTAGAGATTGGGCGGGTTTGGGGGGTGCAGATACGCAGTATTTT.

The chain links TRBV2 to TRBJ2-1, with D maybe TRBD2 (7 bases). Trimming cost V 10 bases and J 4 bases, with 23 bases left between them. The germline CDR1 and CDR2 sequences are SNHLY and FYNNEI. This CDR3 is 16 amino acids long. For the CDR3, the DNA is TGTGCCACCCTTCGCCCCACAGGGAGGGAATACAATGAGCAGTTCTTC. Its translation: CATLRPTGREYNEQFF.

The rearrangement joins TRBV9 to TRBJ1-2, with 8 bases identical to TRBD1. Looked up from germline, CDR1 is SGDLS and CDR2 is YYNGEE. J lost 3 bases, V lost 3 bases, and 7 bases had no gene match. The CDR3 sequence is 15 residues long. The chain's CDR3 is CASSGGQDLYYGYTF. In nucleotides, the CDR3 is TGTGCCAGCAGCGGGGGACAGGATTTGTACTATGGCTACACCTTC.

The CDR3 region is CASAQGEGYTF. The CDR3 DNA reads as TGTGCCAGCGCCCAGGGAGAGGGCTACACCTTC. This sequence joins TRBV11-2 and TRBJ1-2, with D possibly matching TRBD1 (5 bases). V was trimmed by 8 bases and J by 8 bases, leaving 12 bases between them. The CDR3 spans 11 residues. Germline-derived CDR1 and CDR2 are SGHAT and FQNNGV.

This chain links TRBV14 with TRBJ2-7, with 10 bases that match TRBD1. J was trimmed by 5 bases and V by 3 bases; bases with no gene match: 4. Germline V gives CDR1 SGHDN, CDR2 FVKESK. There are 14 residues in the CDR3. CDR3 sequence: CASSHRGTGDEQYF. The CDR3 DNA follows: TGTGCCAGCAGCCATAGGGGGACAGGGGACGAGCAGTACTTC. Filled out from reference TRBV14 and TRBJ2-7, the complete variable domain reads EAGVTQFPSHSVIEKGQTVTLRCDPISGHDNLYWYRRVMGKEIKFLLHFVKESKQDESGMPNNRFLAERTGGTYSTLKVQPAELEDSGVYFCASSHRGTGDEQYFGPGTRLTVT.

This chain links TRBV4-1 with TRBJ1-1; D ambiguous. The CDR3 is 17 amino acids. Between the trimmed V and J ends, which lost 1 base and 0 bases, there was a span of 15 bases. In germline, CDR1 is MGHRA, CDR2 YSYEKL. In nucleotides, the CDR3 is TGCGCCAGCAGCCAAGGGGTTTTAGCCCTACTGAACACTGAAGCTTTCTTT. It is translated as CASSQGVLALLNTEAFF.

The chain is built from TRBV7-6 and TRBJ1-1; D not resolved. The length of the CDR3 is 14 residues. CDR1 is SGHVS and CDR2 is FNYEAQ in the germline V gene. Trimming shortened V by 1 base and J by 7 bases, and 13 bases separated the two germline ends. CDR3 nucleotides: TGTGCCAGCAGCTTAGACGTCAACAGACATGAAGCTTTCTTT. Translating it yields CASSLDVNRHEAFF.

V usage is TRBV18 and J usage is TRBJ1-1; 7 nucleotides agree with TRBD1. The CDR3 totals 16 residues. Germline values: CDR1 KGHSH, CDR2 LQKENI. Losses at the gene ends were 6 bases for V and 5 bases for J; bases not matched to a gene: 15. This chain's CDR3 is CASSPTRQGGGTEAFF. DNA of the CDR3: TGTGCCAGCTCCCCAACAAGACAGGGAGGGGGTACTGAAGCTTTCTTT.

This clonotype came up once. This chain links TRBV27 with TRBJ2-2; D might be TRBD2 (5 bases). V lost 5 bases and J 6 bases, leaving 13 bases between the germline ends. Germline CDR1 reads MNHEY; CDR2 reads SMNVEV (reference sequence). This CDR3 has 14 amino acids. The CDR3 DNA reads TGTGCCAGCAGTCATTCGACGGAGGCCGGGGAGCTGTTTTTT. Amino acids: CASSHSTEAGELFF.

The chain combines TRBV10-3 with TRBJ2-3; 8 nucleotides line up with TRBD1. The V and J ends lost 2 bases and 1 base, in that order; junction bases with no gene match: 5. This CDR3 is built from 16 residues. CDR1 is ENHRY and CDR2 is SYGVKD in the germline V gene. The CDR3 loop is CAISEVTGGRTDTQYF. The CDR3 coding sequence is TGTGCCATCAGTGAGGTAACAGGGGGACGCACAGATACGCAGTATTTT.

CDR3 nucleotide sequence: TGTGCCAGCAGCTTAATAACAGAAAATCAGCCCCAGCATTTT. Its protein is CASSLITENQPQHF. The chain joins TRBV7-9 to TRBJ1-5; D unresolved. The CDR3 spans 14 residues. The V end lost 2 bases, the J end lost 4 bases, and 9 bases lay between the germline ends. From germline, CDR1 is SEHNR and CDR2 FQNEAQ (reference sequence).

CDR3 residues: CASSNQQGGEQYF. Written as DNA, the CDR3 is TGTGCCAGCAGCAACCAGCAGGGGGGCGAGCAGTACTTC. The chain is built from TRBV9 and TRBJ2-7, with a tentative D call TRBD1 (7 bases). CDR1 and CDR2 from the germline V gene are SGDLS and YYNGEE. This CDR3 is built from 13 residues. Trimming cost V 4 bases and J 6 bases, with 14 bases left between them.

The genes are TRBV6-2 or TRBV6-3 and TRBJ2-7; a weak D match, TRBD2 (5 bases). Germline CDR1 is MNHEY and CDR2 is SVGEGT. CDR3 length equals 14 residues. V lost 2 bases and J 2 bases, leaving 10 bases between the germline ends. For the CDR3, the DNA is TGTGCCAGCAGTTACACCGGGATCACCTACGAGCAGTACTTC. The encoded protein is CASSYTGITYEQYF.

V gene TRBV15 combines with J gene TRBJ2-5; 7 nucleotides align to TRBD2. Germline CDR1 and CDR2: LNHNV and YYDKDF (reference sequence). The CDR3 sequence is 15 residues long. J was trimmed by 5 bases and V by 3 bases; bases with no gene match: 9. Written as DNA, the CDR3 is TGTGCCACCAGCAGGGCCGGGGCGGGAGTCGAGACCCAGTACTTC. Amino acids: CATSRAGAGVETQYF.

The chain joins TRBV5-1 to TRBJ2-6, with 9 bases lining up with TRBD1. The CDR3 is 17 residues long. In germline, CDR1 is SGHRS, CDR2 YFSETQ. With 2 bases clipped from V and 2 bases from J, the junction kept 5 bases outside the gene matches. CDR3 bases: TGCGCCAGCAGCTTTTCGGACAGGGGAGCTGGGGCCAACGTCCTGACTTTC. Amino acids: CASSFSDRGAGANVLTF.